This TCR beta chain was documented in a study of response to subunit inactivated influenza vaccine. This clonotype has just a few counts. The CDR3 runs 15 residues. V lost 0 bases, J lost 3 bases, and 13 bases lay in between. Germline V gene data show CDR1 as SGHRS and CDR2 as YFSETQ. TCRdb re-called the RT-PCR reads with MiXCR, one entry per CDR3 protein. This table holds 610,000 or so distinct CDR3 sequences, 14% found once. The chain employs TRBV5-1 and TRBJ2-7; D might be TRBD2 (6 bases). This sample comprised PBMCs from blood, obtained approximately 13 days after vaccination. The TCR originated in a man between 45 and 60 years old who received an inactivated influenza vaccine. CDR3 nucleotides: TGCGCCAGCAGCTTGGAAATCGGACTAAGCTACGAGCAGTACTTC. Its translation: CASSLEIGLSYEQYF. Full variable domain (remainder filled in from reference TRBV5-1 and TRBJ2-7): KAGVTQTPRYLIKTRGQQVTLSCSPISGHRSVSWYQQTPGQGLQFLFEYFSETQRNKGNFPGRFSGRQFSNSRSEMNVSTLELGDSALYLCASSLEIGLSYEQYFGPGTRLTVT.